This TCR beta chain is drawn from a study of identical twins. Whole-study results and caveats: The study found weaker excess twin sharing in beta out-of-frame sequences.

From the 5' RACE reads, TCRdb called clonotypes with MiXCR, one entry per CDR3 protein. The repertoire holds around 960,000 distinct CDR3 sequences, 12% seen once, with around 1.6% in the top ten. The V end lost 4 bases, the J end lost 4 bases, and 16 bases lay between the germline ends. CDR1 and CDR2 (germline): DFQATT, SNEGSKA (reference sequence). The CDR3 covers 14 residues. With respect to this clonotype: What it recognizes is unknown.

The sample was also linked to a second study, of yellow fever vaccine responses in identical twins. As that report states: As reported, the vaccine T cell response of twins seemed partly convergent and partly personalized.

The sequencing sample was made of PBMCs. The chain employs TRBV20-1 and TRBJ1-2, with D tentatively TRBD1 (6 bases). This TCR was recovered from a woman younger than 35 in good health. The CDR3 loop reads CSAKDPHRAYGYTF. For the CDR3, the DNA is TGCAGTGCTAAGGACCCACACAGGGCCTATGGCTACACCTTC.